This T cell receptor (beta chain) came from a study of Ad26.COV2.S vaccination and SARS-CoV-2 variants. Whole-study context: Into the muscle, Ad26.COV2.S was dosed once or twice, 56 days apart. Regarding the study as a whole: The analyses of TCR breadth and depth may have understated the size of total T cell responses.

The treatment here: some 19 received Ad26.COV2.S at low or high dose, single or two shots; five or six received placebo; per-sample allocation not given. It was on day 63 after the first vaccine or placebo injection that samples were taken. Clones were sequenced by immunoSEQ multiplex PCR, and TCRdb holds only the in-frame ones, with some missing. Of about 680,000 clones in the sample, about 89% were seen once. In the case of this clone: Its antigen remains unknown.

This clonotype originated in a person aged 18-60 years who received the Ad26.COV2.S COVID-19 vaccine or a placebo. The starting material was peripheral blood, obtained in a trial of Ad26.COV2.S vaccine versus placebo.

CDR3 DNA sequence: TGTGCCAGCAGTGAAATCAGGGGAACAGATACGCAGTATTTT. Its translation: CASSEIRGTDTQYF. The chain is built from TRBV6-1 and TRBJ2-3, with D possibly being TRBD1 (6 bases). Germline-derived CDR1 and CDR2 are MNHNS and SASEGT. The CDR3 spans 14 residues. Trimming stripped 2 bases from V and 3 bases from J, with 9 bases between.